A selection of T cell receptor beta chains follows, all from one sample in a study of shared clonotypes between healthy human individuals. Measured with immunoSEQ multiplex PCR; TCRdb has only the in-frame clones, and not every one. The sample lists around 2,000,000 clones, about 95% occurring once. Material for sequencing was naive CD8+ T cells sorted from blood. These receptors all stem from a man younger than 30 in good health. Both conserved end residues are trimmed from each CDR3. The order of the fields is J gene, V gene, CDR3 protein.

J: TRBJ2-7; V: TRBV11-2; CDR3: ASSLGGLAGAYEQY
J: TRBJ1-5; V: TRBV4-1; CDR3: ASSLTANQPQH
J: TRBJ2-7; V: TRBV5-4; CDR3: ASSPRESTYEQY
J: TRBJ1-1; V: TRBV29-1; CDR3: SVEDWDRESGDTEAF
J: TRBJ1-5; V: TRBV7-9; CDR3: ASSSLGGQGDNQPQH
J: TRBJ1-6; V: TRBV9; CDR3: ASSADNSPLH
J: TRBJ2-7; V: TRBV30; CDR3: AWSASSYEQY
J: TRBJ1-6; V: TRBV19; CDR3: ASIGFEGQSPLH
J: TRBJ2-7; V: TRBV7-3; CDR3: ASSPHPGSYEQY
J: TRBJ2-1; V: TRBV19; CDR3: ASRSATSAYNEQF
J: TRBJ2-7; V: TRBV28; CDR3: ASTRAGGPQSSYEQY
J: TRBJ1-2; V: TRBV7-9; CDR3: ASSPPTGSNYGYT
J: TRBJ1-3; V: TRBV7-9; CDR3: ASSTTGTGSGNTIY
J: TRBJ2-7; V: TRBV7-6; CDR3: ASSLEGNYEQY
J: TRBJ1-1; V: TRBV30; CDR3: AWHTRTENTEAF
J: TRBJ1-5; V: TRBV27; CDR3: ASSPDGGNQPQH
J: TRBJ2-2; V: TRBV5-4; CDR3: ASSSGLAGGPTGELF
J: TRBJ2-3; V: TRBV7-6; CDR3: ASSSDRGDTQY
J: TRBJ2-7; V: TRBV19; CDR3: ASSMGLAPAYEQY
J: TRBJ2-1; V: TRBV5-4; CDR3: ASSGGSAEQF
J: TRBJ1-2; V: TRBV9; CDR3: ASSVAAGDYGYT
J: TRBJ2-7; V: TRBV13; CDR3: ASSGTGTYEQY
J: TRBJ2-1; V: TRBV6-5; CDR3: ASSYGGGGNEQF
J: TRBJ2-5; V: TRBV6-5; CDR3: ASSYSWVGGEETQY
J: TRBJ2-7; V: TRBV27; CDR3: ASSWQPGQGVPYEQY
J: TRBJ2-1; V: TRBV10-3; CDR3: AISAWTSGGALSYNEQF
J: TRBJ1-2; V: TRBV28; CDR3: ASSLVSYDYT
J: TRBJ2-5; V: TRBV1; CDR3: TSSQDPASNGTQY
J: TRBJ2-5; V: TRBV7-6; CDR3: ASSLVSAGGPEETQY
J: TRBJ1-2; V: TRBV6-1; CDR3: ASSEAAYPDGYGYT
J: TRBJ2-1; V: TRBV5-4; CDR3: ASFGRGVLYNEQF
J: TRBJ2-7; V: TRBV6-1; CDR3: ASTSWYGEQY
J: TRBJ2-7; V: TRBV4-3; CDR3: ASSQDQGHYEQY
J: TRBJ2-1; V: TRBV7-9; CDR3: ASSSSRTGSNEQF
J: TRBJ2-1; V: TRBV5-1; CDR3: ASSFGYNEQF
J: TRBJ1-1; V: TRBV10-1; CDR3: ASSPGVTTEAF
J: TRBJ2-7; V: TRBV9; CDR3: ASSVGGSAYEQY
J: TRBJ2-5; V: TRBV5-1; CDR3: ASRYSGGQETQY
J: TRBJ2-5; V: TRBV6-5; CDR3: ASTTVGDWGETQY
J: TRBJ2-7; V: TRBV6-1; CDR3: ASLTPGQIYEQY
J: TRBJ1-2; V: TRBV7-9; CDR3: ASSLGDSWNYGYT
J: TRBJ1-3; V: TRBV21-1; CDR3: ASSKDGEQILSGNTIY
J: TRBJ2-7; V: TRBV27; CDR3: ASSLSPGQGPSLYEQY
J: TRBJ1-1; V: TRBV5-6; CDR3: ASSYLGPNEAF
J: TRBJ2-7; V: TRBV25-1; CDR3: ASSGLPQGATYEQY
J: TRBJ2-7; V: TRBV5-4; CDR3: ASSQRDGREYEQY
J: TRBJ2-7; V: TRBV13; CDR3: ASSTGRAYEQY
J: TRBJ1-1; V: TRBV21-1; CDR3: ASSTVNTEAF
J: TRBJ2-2; V: TRBV4-3; CDR3: ASSQGVAGELF